This T cell receptor beta chain was captured in a study of blood T cell repertoires in COVID-19. Profiling relied on immunoSEQ multiplex PCR, and the TCRdb table lists in-frame clones only, not all of them. The table includes around 150,000 clones, 70% to 85% detected once. Germline lookup yields CDR1 SGHNT and CDR2 YYREEE (reference sequence). The V and J ends lost 2 bases and 5 bases respectively, with 11 bases between them. The CDR3 covers 14 residues. J is TRBJ1-5 and V is TRBV5-4; possible D gene TRBD1, 5 bases. Material: peripheral blood. This receptor was identified in a woman in her thirties or forties with COVID-19, enrolled during active disease. CDR3 nucleotides: TGTGCCAGCAGCTTTGGGGCACGAGATCAGCCCCAGCATTTT. This translates into CASSFGARDQPQHF.